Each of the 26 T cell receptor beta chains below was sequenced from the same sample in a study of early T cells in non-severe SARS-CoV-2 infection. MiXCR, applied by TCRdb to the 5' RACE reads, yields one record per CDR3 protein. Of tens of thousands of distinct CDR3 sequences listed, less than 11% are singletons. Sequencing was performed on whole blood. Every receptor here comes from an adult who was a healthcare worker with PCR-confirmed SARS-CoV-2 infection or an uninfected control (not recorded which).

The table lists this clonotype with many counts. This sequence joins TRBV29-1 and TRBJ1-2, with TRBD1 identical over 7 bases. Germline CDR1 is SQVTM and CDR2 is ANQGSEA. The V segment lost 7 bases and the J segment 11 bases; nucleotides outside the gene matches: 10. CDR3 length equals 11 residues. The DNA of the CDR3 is TGCAGCGCCGAAACAGGGGTTGGGTACACCTTC. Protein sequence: CSAETGVGYTF.

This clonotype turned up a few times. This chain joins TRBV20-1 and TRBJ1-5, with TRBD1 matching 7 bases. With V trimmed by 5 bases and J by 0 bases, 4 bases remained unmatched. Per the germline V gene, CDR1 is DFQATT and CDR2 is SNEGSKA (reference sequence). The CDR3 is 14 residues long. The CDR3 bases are TGCAGTGCTGAGGGACAGTATAGCAATCAGCCCCAGCATTTT. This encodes CSAEGQYSNQPQHF.

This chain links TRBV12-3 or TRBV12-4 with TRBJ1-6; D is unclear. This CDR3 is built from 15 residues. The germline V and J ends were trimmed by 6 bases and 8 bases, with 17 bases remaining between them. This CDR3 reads CASSLRSGLDSPLHF. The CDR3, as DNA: TGTGCCAGCAGCCTCCGAAGCGGGCTTGATTCACCCCTCCACTTT.

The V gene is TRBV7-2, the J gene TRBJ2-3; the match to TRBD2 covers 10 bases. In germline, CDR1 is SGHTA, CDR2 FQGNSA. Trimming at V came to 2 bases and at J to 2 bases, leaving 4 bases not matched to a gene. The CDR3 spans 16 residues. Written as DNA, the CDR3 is TGTGCCAGCAGCTTATTAGCGGGAGGATCCACAGATACGCAGTATTTT. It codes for CASSLLAGGSTDTQYF.

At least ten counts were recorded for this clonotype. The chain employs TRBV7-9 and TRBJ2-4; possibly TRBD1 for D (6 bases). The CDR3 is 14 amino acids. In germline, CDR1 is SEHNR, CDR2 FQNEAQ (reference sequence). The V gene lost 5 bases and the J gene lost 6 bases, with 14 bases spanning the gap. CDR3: CASSPTGRGNIQYF. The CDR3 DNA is TGTGCCAGCAGCCCCACAGGGCGTGGAAACATTCAGTACTTC.

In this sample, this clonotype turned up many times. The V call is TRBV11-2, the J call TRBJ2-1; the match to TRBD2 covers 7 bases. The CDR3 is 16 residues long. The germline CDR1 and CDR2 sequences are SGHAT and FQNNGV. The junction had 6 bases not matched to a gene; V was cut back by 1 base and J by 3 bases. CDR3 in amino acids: CASSLGGGGRYNEQFF. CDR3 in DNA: TGTGCCAGCAGCTTAGGCGGCGGGGGTCGCTACAATGAGCAGTTCTTC.

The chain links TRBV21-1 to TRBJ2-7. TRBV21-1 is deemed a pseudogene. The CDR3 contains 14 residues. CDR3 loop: CASSPTRGVNEQYF. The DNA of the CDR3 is TGTGCCAGCAGCCCTACCCGAGGCGTGAACGAGCAGTACTTC.

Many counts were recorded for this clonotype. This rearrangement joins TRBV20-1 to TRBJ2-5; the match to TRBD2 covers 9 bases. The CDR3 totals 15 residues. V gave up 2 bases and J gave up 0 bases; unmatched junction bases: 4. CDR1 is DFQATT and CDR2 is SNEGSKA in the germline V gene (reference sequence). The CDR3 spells CSARMAGGYQETQYF. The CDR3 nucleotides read TGCAGTGCTAGAATGGCGGGGGGGTACCAAGAGACCCAGTACTTC.

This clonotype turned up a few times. DNA of the CDR3: TGTGCCAGCAGCTTAGTCAAGGCCCGATCAGTTGAAAACACCATATATTTT. It encodes CASSLVKARSVENTIYF. V is TRBV7-7 and J is TRBJ1-3; no firm D call. Trimming pared 1 base from V and 6 bases from J, leaving 19 bases between. This CDR3 spans 17 amino acids. CDR1 and CDR2 (germline): SSHAT, FNYEAQ (reference sequence).

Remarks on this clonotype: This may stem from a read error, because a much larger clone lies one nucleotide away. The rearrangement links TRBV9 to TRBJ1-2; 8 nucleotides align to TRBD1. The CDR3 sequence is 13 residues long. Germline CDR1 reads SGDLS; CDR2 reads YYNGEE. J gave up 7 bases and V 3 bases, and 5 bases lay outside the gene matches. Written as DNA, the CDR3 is TGTGCCAGCAGCGCCGGGACAGGCTGTGGCTACACCTTC. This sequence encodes CASSAGTGCGYTF.

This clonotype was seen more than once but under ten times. The CDR3: CASGRDRETQYF. DNA of the CDR3: TGTGCCAGTGGCCGGGACCGAGAGACCCAGTACTTC. The chain carries TRBV19 and TRBJ2-5, with D possibly being TRBD1 or TRBD2 (5 bases each). V was cut by 8 bases and J by 4 bases, with 11 bases left in between. The CDR3 covers 12 residues. Germline V gives CDR1 LNHDA, CDR2 SQIVND (reference sequence).

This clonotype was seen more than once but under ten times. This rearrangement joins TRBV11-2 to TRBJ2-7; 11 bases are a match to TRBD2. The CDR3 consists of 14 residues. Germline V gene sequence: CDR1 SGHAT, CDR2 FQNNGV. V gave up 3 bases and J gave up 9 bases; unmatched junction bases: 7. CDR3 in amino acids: CASSLGLAVLGQYF. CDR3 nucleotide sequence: TGTGCCAGCAGCTTGGGACTAGCGGTTTTGGGGCAGTACTTC. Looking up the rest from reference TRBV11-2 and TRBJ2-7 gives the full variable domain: EAGVAQSPRYKIIEKRQSVAFWCNPISGHATLYWYQQILGQGPKLLIQFQNNGVVDDSQLPKDRFSAERLKGVDSTLKIQPAKLEDSAVYLCASSLGLAVLGQYFGPGTRLTVT.

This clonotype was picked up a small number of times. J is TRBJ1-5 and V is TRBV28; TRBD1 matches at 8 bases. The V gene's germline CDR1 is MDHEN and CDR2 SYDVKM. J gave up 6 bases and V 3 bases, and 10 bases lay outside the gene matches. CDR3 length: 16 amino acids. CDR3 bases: TGTGCCAGCAGTTTCCCTAGGACAGGGAGGGGTCAGCCCCAGCATTTT. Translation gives CASSFPRTGRGQPQHF.

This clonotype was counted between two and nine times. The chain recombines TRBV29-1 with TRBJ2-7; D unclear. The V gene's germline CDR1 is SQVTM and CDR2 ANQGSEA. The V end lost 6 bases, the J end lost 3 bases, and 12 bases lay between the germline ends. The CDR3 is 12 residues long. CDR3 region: CSVARQNYEQYF. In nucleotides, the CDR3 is TGCAGCGTGGCACGACAAAACTACGAGCAGTACTTC.

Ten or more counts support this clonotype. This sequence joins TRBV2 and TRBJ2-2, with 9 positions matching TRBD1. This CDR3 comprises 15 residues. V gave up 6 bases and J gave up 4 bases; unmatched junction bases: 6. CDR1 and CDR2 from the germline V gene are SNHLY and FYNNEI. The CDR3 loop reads CASRLGTGRTGELFF. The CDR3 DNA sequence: TGTGCCAGCAGGTTAGGGACAGGGCGCACCGGGGAGCTGTTTTTT. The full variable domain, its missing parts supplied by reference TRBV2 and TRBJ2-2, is EPEVTQTPSHQVTQMGQEVILRCVPISNHLYFYWYRQILGQKVEFLVSFYNNEISEKSEIFDDQFSVERPDGSNFTLKIRSTKLEDSAMYFCASRLGTGRTGELFFGEGSRLTVL.

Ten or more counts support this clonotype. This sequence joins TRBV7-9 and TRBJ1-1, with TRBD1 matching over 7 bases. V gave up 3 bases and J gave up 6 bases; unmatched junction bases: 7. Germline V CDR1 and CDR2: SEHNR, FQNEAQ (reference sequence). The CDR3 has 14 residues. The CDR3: CASSFSRGGAEAFF. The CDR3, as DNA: TGTGCCAGCAGCTTCAGCAGGGGGGGAGCTGAAGCTTTCTTT.

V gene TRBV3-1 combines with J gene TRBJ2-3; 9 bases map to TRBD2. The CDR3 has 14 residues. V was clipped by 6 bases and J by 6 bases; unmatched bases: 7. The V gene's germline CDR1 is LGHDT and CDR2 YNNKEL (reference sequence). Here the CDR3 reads CASSQTSGRDTQYF. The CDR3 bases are TGTGCCAGCAGTCAGACTAGCGGTAGGGATACGCAGTATTTT.

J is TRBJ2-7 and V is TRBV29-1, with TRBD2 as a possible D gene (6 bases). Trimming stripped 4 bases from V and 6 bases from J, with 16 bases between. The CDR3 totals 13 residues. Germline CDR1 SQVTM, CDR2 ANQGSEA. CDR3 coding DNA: TGCAGCGTTGCGGGGGACCCCTACGTCGAGCAGTACTTC. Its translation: CSVAGDPYVEQYF.

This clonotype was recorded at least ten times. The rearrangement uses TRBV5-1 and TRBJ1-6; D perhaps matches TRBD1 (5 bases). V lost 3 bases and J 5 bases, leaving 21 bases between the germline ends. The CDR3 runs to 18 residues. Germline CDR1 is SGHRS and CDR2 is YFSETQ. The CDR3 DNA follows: TGCGCCAGCAGCTCCGGGGCCCTGAAGAGCAATAATAATTCACCCCTCCACTTT. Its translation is CASSSGALKSNNNSPLHF.

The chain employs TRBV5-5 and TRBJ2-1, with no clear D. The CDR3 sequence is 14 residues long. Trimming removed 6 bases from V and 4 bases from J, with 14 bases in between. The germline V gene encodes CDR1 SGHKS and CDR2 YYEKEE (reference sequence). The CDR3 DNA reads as TGTGCCAGCATATCTCAATGGGGTTACAATGAGCAGTTCTTC. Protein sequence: CASISQWGYNEQFF.

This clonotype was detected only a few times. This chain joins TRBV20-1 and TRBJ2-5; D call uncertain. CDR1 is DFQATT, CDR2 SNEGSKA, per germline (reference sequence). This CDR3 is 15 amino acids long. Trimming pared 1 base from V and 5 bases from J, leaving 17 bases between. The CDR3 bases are TGCAGTGCTAGAGGAGGAAGAGACGCCATCGAGACCCAGTACTTC. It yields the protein CSARGGRDAIETQYF.

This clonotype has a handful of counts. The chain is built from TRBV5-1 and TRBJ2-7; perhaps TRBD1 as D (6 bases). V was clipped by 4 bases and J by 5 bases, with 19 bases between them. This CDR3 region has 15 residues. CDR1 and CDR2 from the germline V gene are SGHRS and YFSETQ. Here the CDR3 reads CASSPGQGSSNEQYF. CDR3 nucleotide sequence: TGCGCCAGCAGCCCGGGGCAGGGGAGTTCAAACGAGCAGTACTTC.

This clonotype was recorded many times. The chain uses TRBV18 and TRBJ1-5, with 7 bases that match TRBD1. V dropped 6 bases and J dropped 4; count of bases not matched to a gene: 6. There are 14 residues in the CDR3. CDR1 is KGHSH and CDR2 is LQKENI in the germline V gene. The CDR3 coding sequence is TGTGCCAGCTCGCAGACAGGGAATAATCAGCCCCAGCATTTT. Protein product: CASSQTGNNQPQHF.

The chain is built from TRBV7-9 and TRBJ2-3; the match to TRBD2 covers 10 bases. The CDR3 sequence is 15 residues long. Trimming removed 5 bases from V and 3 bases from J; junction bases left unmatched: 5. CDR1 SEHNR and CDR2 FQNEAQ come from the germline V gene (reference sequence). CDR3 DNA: TGTGCCAGCAGCCGCTCTAGCGGGAGAACAGATACGCAGTATTTT. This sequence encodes CASSRSSGRTDTQYF.

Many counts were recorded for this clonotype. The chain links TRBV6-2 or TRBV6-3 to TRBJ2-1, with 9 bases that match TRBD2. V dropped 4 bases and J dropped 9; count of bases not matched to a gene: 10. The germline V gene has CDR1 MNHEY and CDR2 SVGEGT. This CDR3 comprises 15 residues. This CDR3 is CASSSRTSAGREQFF. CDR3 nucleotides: TGTGCCAGCAGTTCCCGGACTAGCGCGGGGCGTGAGCAGTTCTTC.

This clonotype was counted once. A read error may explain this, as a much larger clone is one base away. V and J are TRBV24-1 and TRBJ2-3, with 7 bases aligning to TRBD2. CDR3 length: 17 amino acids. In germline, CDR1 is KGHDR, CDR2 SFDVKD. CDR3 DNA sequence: TGTGCCACCAGTCAAAACCGAAAACTAGCGATCACAAATACGCAGTATTTT. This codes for CATSQNRKLAITNTQYF.